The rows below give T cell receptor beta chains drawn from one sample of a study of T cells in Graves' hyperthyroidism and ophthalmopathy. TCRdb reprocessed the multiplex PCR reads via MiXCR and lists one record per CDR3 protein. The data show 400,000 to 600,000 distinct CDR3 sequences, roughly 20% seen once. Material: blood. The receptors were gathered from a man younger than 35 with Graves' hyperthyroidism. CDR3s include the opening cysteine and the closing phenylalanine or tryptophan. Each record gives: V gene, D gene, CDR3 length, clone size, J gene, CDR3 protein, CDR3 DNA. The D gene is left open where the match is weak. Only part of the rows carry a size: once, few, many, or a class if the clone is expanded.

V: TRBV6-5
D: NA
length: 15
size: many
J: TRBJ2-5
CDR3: CASSYSRLVQETQYF
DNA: TGTGCCAGCAGTTACTCAAGACTGGTCCAAGAGACCCAGTACTTC

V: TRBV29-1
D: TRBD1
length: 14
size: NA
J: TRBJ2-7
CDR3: CSVPRQGNRYEQYF
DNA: TGCAGCGTGCCAAGACAGGGAAACCGCTACGAGCAGTACTTC

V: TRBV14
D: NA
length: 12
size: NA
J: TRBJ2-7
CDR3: CASSQGGFLEYF
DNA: TGTGCCAGCAGCCAAGGTGGCTTTTTGGAGTACTTC

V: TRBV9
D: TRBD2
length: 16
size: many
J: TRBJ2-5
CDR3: CASSGGIAGFQETQYF
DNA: TGTGCCAGCAGCGGCGGAATAGCGGGATTTCAAGAGACCCAGTACTTC

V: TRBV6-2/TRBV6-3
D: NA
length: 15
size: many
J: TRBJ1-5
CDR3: CASSSHRAFNQPQHF
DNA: TGTGCCAGCAGTTCCCACAGGGCCTTCAATCAGCCCCAGCATTTT

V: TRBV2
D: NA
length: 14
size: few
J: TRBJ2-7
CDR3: CASSEVLSSYEQYF
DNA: TGTGCCAGCAGTGAAGTCCTTAGCTCCTACGAGCAGTACTTC

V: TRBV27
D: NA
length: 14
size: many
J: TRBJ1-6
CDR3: CASSLAAGDSPLHF
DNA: TGTGCCAGCAGTTTAGCTGCAGGGGATTCACCCCTCCACTTT

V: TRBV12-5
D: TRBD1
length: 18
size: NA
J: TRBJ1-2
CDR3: CASGATSGTGDPNYGYTF
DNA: TGTGCTAGTGGTGCCACCTCCGGGACAGGGGACCCCAACTATGGCTACACCTTC

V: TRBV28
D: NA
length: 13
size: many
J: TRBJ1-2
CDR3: CASSFFRGGGYTF
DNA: TGTGCCAGCAGTTTTTTCAGGGGAGGAGGCTACACCTTC

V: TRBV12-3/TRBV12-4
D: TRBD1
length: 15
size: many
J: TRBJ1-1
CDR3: CASSSHGDRFSEAFF
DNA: TGTGCCAGCAGTTCCCATGGGGACAGGTTCTCTGAAGCTTTCTTT

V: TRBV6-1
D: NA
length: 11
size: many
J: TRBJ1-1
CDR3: CASSENAEAFF
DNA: TGTGCCAGCAGTGAAAACGCTGAAGCTTTCTTT

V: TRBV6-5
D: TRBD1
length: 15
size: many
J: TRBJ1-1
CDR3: CASSYRQGVNTEAFF
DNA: TGTGCCAGCAGTTACAGACAGGGGGTTAACACTGAAGCTTTCTTT

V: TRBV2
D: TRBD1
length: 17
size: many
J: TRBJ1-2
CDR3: CASSVPGQGKDNYGYTF
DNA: TGTGCCAGCAGTGTCCCGGGACAGGGGAAGGATAACTATGGCTACACCTTC

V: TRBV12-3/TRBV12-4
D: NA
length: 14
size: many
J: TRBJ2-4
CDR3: CASGLSEGVNIQYF
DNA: TGTGCCAGCGGCCTAAGTGAAGGGGTGAACATTCAGTACTTC

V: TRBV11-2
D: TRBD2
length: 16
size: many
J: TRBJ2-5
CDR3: CASSFTSGARQETQYF
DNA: TGTGCCAGCAGCTTTACTAGCGGAGCTCGCCAAGAGACCCAGTACTTC

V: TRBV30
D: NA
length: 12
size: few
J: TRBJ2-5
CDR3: CAWNDYQETQYF
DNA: TGTGCCTGGAACGACTACCAAGAGACCCAGTACTTC

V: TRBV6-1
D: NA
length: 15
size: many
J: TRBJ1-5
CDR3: CASSGIPSSNQPQHF
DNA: TGTGCCAGCAGTGGGATCCCCTCATCCAATCAGCCCCAGCATTTT

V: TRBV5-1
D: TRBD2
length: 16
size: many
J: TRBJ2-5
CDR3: CASSLAPTSGQETQYF
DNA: TGCGCCAGCAGCCTCGCACCTACTAGCGGGCAAGAGACCCAGTACTTC

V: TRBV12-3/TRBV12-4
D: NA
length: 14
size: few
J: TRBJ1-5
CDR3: CASSGHDSNQPQHF
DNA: TGTGCCAGCAGTGGACACGATAGCAATCAGCCCCAGCATTTT

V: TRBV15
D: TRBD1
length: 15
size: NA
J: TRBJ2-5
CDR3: CATSRGTGGAETQYF
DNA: TGTGCCACCAGCAGAGGGACAGGGGGCGCAGAGACCCAGTACTTC

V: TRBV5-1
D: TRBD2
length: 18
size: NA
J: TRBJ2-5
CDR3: CASSSGLAGNWVQETQYF
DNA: TGCGCCAGCAGCTCAGGACTAGCGGGAAATTGGGTCCAAGAGACCCAGTACTTC

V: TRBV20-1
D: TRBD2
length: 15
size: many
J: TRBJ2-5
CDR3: CSARDLTSGQETQYF
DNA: TGCAGTGCTAGAGATCTGACTAGCGGACAAGAGACCCAGTACTTC

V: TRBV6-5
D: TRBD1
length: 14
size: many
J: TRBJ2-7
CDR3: CASSYTTGTYEQYF
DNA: TGTGCCAGCAGTTACACGACAGGGACCTACGAGCAGTACTTC

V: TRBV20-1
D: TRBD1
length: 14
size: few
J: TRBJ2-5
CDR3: CSASQGRGRETQYF
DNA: TGCAGTGCTTCACAGGGGAGAGGGCGAGAGACCCAGTACTTC

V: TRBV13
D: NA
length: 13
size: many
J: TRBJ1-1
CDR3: CASSLGSWTEAFF
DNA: TGTGCCAGCAGCCTCGGATCTTGGACTGAAGCTTTCTTT

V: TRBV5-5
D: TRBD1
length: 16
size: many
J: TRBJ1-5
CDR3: CASSLPGTARYQPQHF
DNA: TGTGCCAGCAGCCTTCCCGGGACAGCGCGGTATCAGCCCCAGCATTTT